The following is a T cell receptor (beta chain) sequence with its context. Its antigen is unidentified. These data belong to a study of radiation and T cells in renal cell carcinoma. On the study more broadly: Nephrectomy followed 15 Gy stereotactic body radiation by 4 weeks.

The CDR3 extends over 17 amino acids. V lost 3 bases to trimming and J lost 0 bases; unmatched junction nucleotides: 8. Germline V CDR1 and CDR2: LNHDA, SQIVND (reference sequence). The time point is: blood 2 weeks post-SBRT. Treatment of the sample: 15 Gy SBRT to primary tumor, nephrectomy 4 weeks later. Method: immunoSEQ multiplex PCR; TCRdb's copy keeps in-frame clones and lacks some. The sample records 70,000 to 100,000 clones, just over 85% being singletons. The study, taken as a whole, reports: From baseline, blood top tumor clonotypes peaked at 2 weeks post-radiation.

The chain has TRBV19 and TRBJ1-1; the match to TRBD1 covers 9 bases. The sequencing used blood, collected from a patient whose treatment included radiotherapy and nephrectomy. The source is a woman aged 45-59 years with renal cell carcinoma. In nucleotides, the CDR3 is TGTGCCAGTAGTATCGGGACAGGGAGGACGATGAACACTGAAGCTTTCTTT. Translation gives CASSIGTGRTMNTEAFF.